One sample yielded the 28 T cell receptor beta chains listed below, sequenced in a study of response to subunit inactivated influenza vaccine. Each CDR3 protein is one row after TCRdb ran MiXCR on the RT-PCR reads. The repertoire includes around 850,000 distinct CDR3 sequences, around 20% of them detected once, and approximately 11% sits in the top ten. The starting material was PBMCs from blood, obtained roughly 5 days after vaccination. Receptor source: a man in his fifties who received an inactivated influenza vaccine.

The CDR3 protein is CASSVNLWSATEAFF. The CDR3 region has the DNA TGTGCCAGCAGCGTTAACCTGTGGTCGGCCACTGAAGCTTTCTTT. The chain is built from TRBV7-9 and TRBJ1-1; D is unclear. Germline assignment: CDR1 SEHNR and CDR2 FQNEAQ (reference sequence). CDR3 size: 15 residues. Between the trimmed V and J ends, which lost 5 bases and 4 bases, there was a span of 17 bases. Together with reference TRBV7-9 and TRBJ1-1, the CDR3 gives the full variable domain: DTGVSQNPRHKITKRGQNVTFRCDPISEHNRLYWYRQTLGQGPEFLTYFQNEAQLEKSRLLSDRFSAERPKGSFSTLEIQRTEQGDSAMYLCASSVNLWSATEAFFGQGTRLTVV.

This sequence joins TRBV5-1 and TRBJ2-3, with D maybe TRBD1 (6 bases). Germline CDR1 and CDR2: SGHRS and YFSETQ. With 0 bases removed from V and 3 bases from J, the gap between germline ends came to 11 bases. The CDR3 runs to 15 residues. This CDR3 is CASSLGGQTTDTQYF. As DNA, the CDR3 is TGCGCCAGCAGCTTGGGAGGACAGACGACAGATACGCAGTATTTT.

The chain is built from TRBV9 and TRBJ2-1; 7 bases align to TRBD1. V lost 0 bases and J lost 4; bases outside the gene matches: 4. CDR1 is SGDLS, CDR2 YYNGEE, per germline. The CDR3 is 15 residues long. The CDR3 DNA is TGTGCCAGCAGCGTAGAAGGGACAGTATACAATGAGCAGTTCTTC. Protein sequence: CASSVEGTVYNEQFF.

This clonotype has just a few counts. The V gene is TRBV11-2, the J gene TRBJ2-3; D is unclear. Deletions cut 1 base from V and 10 bases from J, with 12 bases between. The V gene's germline CDR1 is SGHAT and CDR2 FQNNGV. This CDR3 contains 13 residues. Written as DNA, the CDR3 is TGTGCCAGCAGCTTAGCGGCCCGACCCTCGCAGTATTTT. Protein sequence: CASSLAARPSQYF.

The table lists this clonotype with a few counts. The rearrangement links TRBV5-1 to TRBJ2-2, with a tentative D call TRBD2 (6 bases). Germline values: CDR1 SGHRS, CDR2 YFSETQ. V lost 0 bases, J lost 3 bases, and 9 bases lay in between. The CDR3 has 15 amino acids. Written as DNA, the CDR3 is TGCGCCAGCAGCTTGGCTAGCGTCGACACCGGGGAGCTGTTTTTT. Protein sequence: CASSLASVDTGELFF. Variable domain in full (rest from reference TRBV5-1 and TRBJ2-2): KAGVTQTPRYLIKTRGQQVTLSCSPISGHRSVSWYQQTPGQGLQFLFEYFSETQRNKGNFPGRFSGRQFSNSRSEMNVSTLELGDSALYLCASSLASVDTGELFFGEGSRLTVL.

The genes are TRBV5-4 and TRBJ2-5, with D perhaps assigned TRBD1 or TRBD2 (5 bases each). The CDR3 contains 15 residues. V dropped 0 bases and J dropped 6 bases, with 15 bases sitting between them. The germline CDR1 and CDR2 sequences are SGHNT and YYREEE (reference sequence). CDR3 region: CASSLARGESKTQYF. As DNA, the CDR3 is TGTGCCAGCAGCTTGGCGAGGGGAGAATCGAAGACCCAGTACTTC.

The sample holds a few counts of this clonotype. This chain connects TRBV24-1 to TRBJ2-1; unclear D gene. CDR3 length: 12 amino acids. V shed 1 base and J shed 8 bases, with 5 bases lying between them. Germline V CDR1 and CDR2: KGHDR, SFDVKD. The CDR3 protein is CATSDFSHEQFF. The CDR3 DNA is TGTGCCACCAGTGATTTCAGCCATGAGCAGTTCTTC.

There are a few counts of this clonotype. The CDR3 DNA reads TGTGCCAGCAGCTTGGCCGTGGGACCTCTCAACACCGGGGAGCTGTTTTTT. This translates into CASSLAVGPLNTGELFF. This rearrangement joins TRBV5-6 to TRBJ2-2; D may match TRBD1 or TRBD2 (5 bases each). This CDR3 contains 17 residues. V shed 0 bases and J shed 2 bases, with 14 bases lying between them. In germline, CDR1 is SGHDT, CDR2 YYEEEE.

The chain uses TRBV10-3 and TRBJ2-2, with TRBD2 matching over 8 bases. Germline V gene lookup returns CDR1 ENHRY and CDR2 SYGVKD. The CDR3 totals 13 residues. J gave up 4 bases and V 6 bases, and 1 base lay outside the gene matches. The CDR3 nucleotides read TGTGCCATCAGGGGGACTAGCACCGGGGAGCTGTTTTTT. Protein sequence: CAIRGTSTGELFF.

This sequence joins TRBV27 and TRBJ2-3, with D perhaps matching TRBD2 (5 bases). CDR1 and CDR2 (germline): MNHEY, SMNVEV (reference sequence). Trimming removed 1 base from V and 2 bases from J, with 13 bases in between. This CDR3 is built from 16 residues. CDR3: CASSLYIGVSTDTQYF. The CDR3 DNA is TGTGCCAGCAGTTTATATATCGGGGTCTCCACAGATACGCAGTATTTT.

The chain carries TRBV7-6 and TRBJ2-5; TRBD1 is a possible D gene (5 bases). Trimming cost V 2 bases and J 2 bases, with 15 bases left between them. Germline V CDR1 and CDR2: SGHVS, FNYEAQ. CDR3 size: 16 residues. This CDR3 is CASSLSGRAFQETQYF. The CDR3 nucleotides are TGTGCCAGCAGCTTAAGTGGCAGGGCCTTTCAAGAGACCCAGTACTTC. The variable domain in full, completed from reference TRBV7-6 and TRBJ2-5, reads GAGVSQSPRYKVTKRGQDVALRCDPISGHVSLYWYRQALGQGPEFLTYFNYEAQQDKSGLPNDRFSAERPEGSISTLTIQRTEQRDSAMYRCASSLSGRAFQETQYFGPGTRLLVL.

The chain joins TRBV6-1 to TRBJ2-7; D possibly corresponds to TRBD2 (7 bases). V lost 4 bases, J lost 1 base, and 14 bases lay in between. The CDR3 sequence is 15 residues long. The V gene's germline CDR1 is MNHNS and CDR2 SASEGT. For the CDR3, the DNA is TGTGCCAGCAGTGCTCGGGGAGGGGGGTCCTACGAGCAGTACTTC. Protein sequence: CASSARGGGSYEQYF.

The sample holds a few counts of this clonotype. This rearrangement joins TRBV4-3 to TRBJ2-7; the D is unclear. Trimming pared 0 bases from V and 3 bases from J, leaving 12 bases between. From germline, CDR1 is LGHNA and CDR2 YSLEER. This CDR3 contains 15 residues. In DNA form, the CDR3 reads TGCGCCAGCAGCCAAGATCAAGGCCAGAACTACGAGCAGTACTTC. It specifies CASSQDQGQNYEQYF.

Only a few counts were recorded for this clonotype. The genes are TRBV28 and TRBJ2-6; D remains unclear. The CDR3 extends over 13 amino acids. Germline V gene lookup returns CDR1 MDHEN and CDR2 SYDVKM. Trimming left V 8 bases short and J 0 bases short, with 5 bases between. The CDR3 DNA is TGTGCCAGCCTTAACTCTGGGGCCAACGTCCTGACTTTC. Protein product: CASLNSGANVLTF.

In regard to this clonotype: This may be a read error, as it is one base from a much larger clone. DNA for the CDR3: TGTGCCATCAGCTTGTTACAGCAAGAGACCCAGTACTTC. Translated: CAISLLQQETQYF. V and J are TRBV5-6 and TRBJ2-5; D call uncertain. This CDR3 is 13 amino acids long. Germline V gives CDR1 SGHDT, CDR2 YYEEEE.

This clonotype was found many times. The gene calls are TRBV10-3 and TRBJ2-3; TRBD2 matches 11 bases. V was pared by 3 bases and J by 2 bases, with 10 bases of the junction left unmatched. The CDR3 contains 18 residues. Germline CDR1 and CDR2: ENHRY and SYGVKD. The CDR3 nucleotides read TGTGCCATCAGTGACCCGTTACTAGCGGGGGCCCTCACAGATACGCAGTATTTT. It codes for CAISDPLLAGALTDTQYF.

The chain's CDR3 is CASSQPLVGRGAEAFF. DNA for the CDR3: TGCGCCAGCAGCCAACCCTTAGTCGGACGGGGCGCTGAAGCTTTCTTT. V and J are TRBV4-1 and TRBJ1-1, with D possibly being TRBD1 (5 bases). The CDR3 has 16 residues. In germline, CDR1 is MGHRA, CDR2 YSYEKL. Trimming cost V 2 bases and J 6 bases, with 19 bases left between them.

The chain employs TRBV6-5 and TRBJ1-1; no firm D call. Germline V gene lookup returns CDR1 MNHEY and CDR2 SVGAGI. Trimming removed 2 bases at V and 1 base at J, with 8 bases between. The CDR3 runs 14 residues. The CDR3 region is CASSYEGGNTEAFF. CDR3 nucleotide sequence: TGTGCCAGCAGTTACGAGGGCGGGAACACTGAAGCTTTCTTT.

J is TRBJ1-6 and V is TRBV3-1, with D uncertain. The CDR3 totals 14 residues. Germline V gene lookup returns CDR1 LGHDT and CDR2 YNNKEL (reference sequence). The germline V and J ends were trimmed by 3 bases and 7 bases, with 10 bases remaining between them. The CDR3 loop is CASSQGLENSPLHF. DNA of the CDR3: TGTGCCAGCAGCCAGGGGTTGGAGAATTCACCCCTCCACTTT.

This clonotype was detected a few times. The rearrangement links TRBV25-1 to TRBJ1-6; the D is unclear. The V end lost 3 bases, the J end lost 13 bases, and 7 bases lay between the germline ends. CDR1 is MGHDK, CDR2 SYGVNS, per germline. The CDR3 is 11 amino acids. CDR3 coding DNA: TGTGCCAGCAGTGATCCGGGCCCCCTCCACTTT. Translated, it gives CASSDPGPLHF. The variable domain in full, with the rest retrieved from reference TRBV25-1 and TRBJ1-6, is EADIYQTPRYLVIGTGKKITLECSQTMGHDKMYWYQQDPGMELHLIHYSYGVNSTEKGDLSSESTVSRIRTEHFPLTLESARPSHTSQYLCASSDPGPLHFGNGTRLTVT.

This clonotype has at least ten counts. The chain joins TRBV29-1 to TRBJ1-1; D call uncertain. The CDR3 length is 13 residues. CDR1 and CDR2 (germline): SQVTM, ANQGSEA. V shed 0 bases and J shed 4 bases, with 9 bases lying between them. For the CDR3, the DNA is TGCAGCGTTGAAGATCCGGTGAGCACTGAAGCTTTCTTT. This translates into CSVEDPVSTEAFF.

This clonotype has a handful of counts. This chain uses TRBV4-1 with TRBJ2-7; D gene unclear. From germline, CDR1 is MGHRA and CDR2 YSYEKL. The CDR3 extends over 17 amino acids. Trimming pared 2 bases from V and 2 bases from J, leaving 19 bases between. CDR3 sequence: CASSQLASPPFPYEQYF. As DNA, the CDR3 is TGCGCCAGCAGCCAATTAGCTTCACCCCCGTTTCCCTACGAGCAGTACTTC.

This chain connects TRBV6-2 or TRBV6-3 to TRBJ1-5; unclear D gene. Trimming took off 6 bases at V and 3 bases at J, with 12 bases between the two ends. The CDR3 is 14 residues long. Germline assignment: CDR1 MNHEY and CDR2 SVGEGT. The CDR3 coding sequence is TGTGCCAGCAGCATCGGCAGGTACAATCAGCCCCAGCATTTT. The encoded protein is CASSIGRYNQPQHF.

This rearrangement joins TRBV3-1 to TRBJ2-2; 8 bases line up with TRBD1. Germline V gene data show CDR1 as LGHDT and CDR2 as YNNKEL (reference sequence). After removal of 4 bases from V and 4 bases from J, the junction contained 8 bases not matched to a gene. This CDR3 has 16 residues. The CDR3 loop is CASSRGQGEVTGELFF. In DNA form, the CDR3 reads TGTGCCAGCAGCCGCGGACAGGGAGAGGTCACCGGGGAGCTGTTTTTT.

This clonotype was recorded once. This rearrangement joins TRBV4-1 to TRBJ1-5, with TRBD1 as a possible D gene (5 bases). Germline CDR1 is MGHRA and CDR2 is YSYEKL. Trimming left V 1 base short and J 0 bases short, with 10 bases between. The CDR3 runs 16 residues. CDR3 sequence (DNA): TGCGCCAGCAGCCAAGGGCAGGGAGATAGCAATCAGCCCCAGCATTTT. Translating it yields CASSQGQGDSNQPQHF.

V gene TRBV5-6 combines with J gene TRBJ2-1, with 7 bases aligning to TRBD2. The CDR3 extends over 17 amino acids. The V gene end was trimmed by 1 base and the J gene end by 4 bases; junction bases not matched to a gene: 11. The V gene's germline CDR1 is SGHDT and CDR2 YYEEEE. The CDR3 spells CASSLSGGGWVYNEQFF. The CDR3 DNA sequence: TGTGCCAGCAGCTTGTCTGGGGGGGGTTGGGTTTACAATGAGCAGTTCTTC.

The DNA of the CDR3 is TGTGCCAGCAGTTTAACTGGGTCTGCTACCTCCTACGAGCAGTACTTC. Its protein is CASSLTGSATSYEQYF. The chain joins TRBV28 to TRBJ2-7; no definite D call. The V and J ends lost 2 bases and 0 bases respectively, with 14 bases between them. The germline V gene encodes CDR1 MDHEN and CDR2 SYDVKM. The CDR3 covers 16 residues.

The J gene is TRBJ2-5, the V gene TRBV7-9; D call uncertain. With 5 bases removed from V and 5 bases from J, the gap between germline ends came to 12 bases. CDR1 and CDR2 (germline): SEHNR, FQNEAQ (reference sequence). This CDR3 region has 13 residues. The DNA of the CDR3 is TGTGCCAGCAGCGCCGATTTGGGGGAGACCCAGTACTTC. As protein: CASSADLGETQYF.